The 24 T cell receptor beta chains given below trace back to one sample, sequenced in a study of CD8 T cells in Susac syndrome. Random hexamers were used to reverse transcribe an amount of about 0.45 to 1 ug RNA. MiXCR was run by TCRdb on the immunoSEQ multiplex PCR reads, yielding one entry per CDR3 protein. The table shows tens of thousands of distinct CDR3 sequences, with 85% to 95% occurring only once. Material: CD8+ T cells from PBMCs. These receptors were taken from a human donor in good health.

This chain connects TRBV10-3 to TRBJ2-7; 7 positions match TRBD1. Unmatched junction bases numbered 7, after V lost 5 bases and J lost 0 bases. This CDR3 has 15 amino acids. Per the germline V gene, CDR1 is ENHRY and CDR2 is SYGVKD. The CDR3 region has the DNA TGTGCCATCAGTTCACCGGGACAGAGCTCCTACGAGCAGTACTTC. Protein product: CAISSPGQSSYEQYF.

The chain carries TRBV5-4 and TRBJ2-5; 7 positions agree with TRBD2. Per the germline V gene, CDR1 is SGHNT and CDR2 is YYREEE (reference sequence). The V and J ends lost 4 bases and 5 bases, in that order; junction bases with no gene match: 8. This CDR3 comprises 14 residues. The CDR3 loop reads CASSLDGGEETQYF. CDR3 coding DNA: TGTGCCAGCAGCCTGGATGGGGGGGAGGAGACCCAGTACTTC. Full variable domain (rest looked up from reference TRBV5-4 and TRBJ2-5): ETGVTQSPTHLIKTRGQQVTLRCSSQSGHNTVSWYQQALGQGPQFIFQYYREEENGRGNFPPRFSGLQFPNYSSELNVNALELDDSALYLCASSLDGGEETQYFGPGTRLLVL.

In this sample, this clonotype turned up a few times. This chain joins TRBV11-2 and TRBJ2-5; 10 positions agree with TRBD1. The CDR3 runs to 14 residues. The V gene's germline CDR1 is SGHAT and CDR2 FQNNGV. V was clipped by 3 bases and J by 5 bases; unmatched bases: 3. The CDR3: CASSLTGGQETQYF. In DNA form, the CDR3 reads TGTGCCAGCAGCTTGACAGGGGGCCAGGAGACCCAGTACTTC.

The CDR3 region is CASRRTDTQYF. Written as DNA, the CDR3 is TGTGCCAGCAGGCGCACAGATACGCAGTATTTT. The genes are TRBV13 and TRBJ2-3; D call uncertain. The CDR3 loop spans 11 amino acids. Germline V lookup: CDR1 PRHDT, CDR2 FYEKMQ (reference sequence). V was shortened by 6 bases and J by 1 base, with 2 bases between the two germline ends.

The V and J genes are TRBV27 and TRBJ2-7; maybe TRBD1 (6 bases). CDR3 length equals 12 residues. The V and J ends lost 5 bases and 7 bases respectively, with 12 bases between them. The germline V gene encodes CDR1 MNHEY and CDR2 SMNVEV (reference sequence). Here the CDR3 reads CASSQTGVEQYF. In nucleotides, the CDR3 is TGTGCCAGCAGTCAGACAGGAGTGGAGCAGTACTTC.

This chain uses TRBV15 with TRBJ1-2; the D is unclear. The germline V gene encodes CDR1 LNHNV and CDR2 YYDKDF (reference sequence). Trimming removed 0 bases at V and 4 bases at J, with 12 bases between. CDR3 length: 15 amino acids. CDR3 region: CATSRDTALGYGYTF. In DNA form, the CDR3 reads TGTGCCACCAGCAGAGATACAGCGCTGGGCTATGGCTACACCTTC.

This clonotype has a single count. The chain joins TRBV5-1 to TRBJ1-6; no reliable D call. CDR1 and CDR2 (germline): SGHRS, YFSETQ. Trimming cost V 0 bases and J 0 bases, with 10 bases left between them. CDR3 length: 17 residues. The CDR3 nucleotides read TGCGCCAGCAGCTTGGACCCGGGAGGCTCCTATAATTCACCCCTCCACTTT. This sequence encodes CASSLDPGGSYNSPLHF.

V usage is TRBV7-2 and J usage is TRBJ1-1; tentatively, D is TRBD1 (5 bases). V gave up 1 base and J gave up 1 base, with 7 bases separating them. Looked up from germline, CDR1 is SGHTA and CDR2 is FQGNSA. The CDR3 runs 14 residues. The chain's CDR3 is CASSLGGWNTEAFF. CDR3 nucleotide sequence: TGTGCCAGCAGCTTAGGGGGCTGGAACACTGAAGCTTTCTTT.

The table lists this clonotype with a count of one. This sequence joins TRBV12-5 and TRBJ2-7; D unclear. The V end lost 0 bases, the J end lost 3 bases, and 3 bases lay between the germline ends. CDR3 length equals 12 residues. Germline CDR1 LGHNT, CDR2 FRNRAP. This CDR3 reads CASGLVIYEQYF. In DNA, the CDR3 is TGTGCTAGTGGTTTGGTAATCTACGAGCAGTACTTC.

This chain links TRBV7-9 with TRBJ2-1, with D possibly being TRBD2 (5 bases). Germline CDR1 reads SEHNR; CDR2 reads FQNEAQ (reference sequence). V shed 3 bases and J shed 4 bases, with 19 bases lying between them. The CDR3 has 17 residues. CDR3 coding DNA: TGTGCCAGCAGCTTCACGTCTCGGGGAACTGTTTACAATGAGCAGTTCTTC. As protein: CASSFTSRGTVYNEQFF. Looking up the rest from reference TRBV7-9 and TRBJ2-1 gives the full variable domain: DTGVSQNPRHKITKRGQNVTFRCDPISEHNRLYWYRQTLGQGPEFLTYFQNEAQLEKSRLLSDRFSAERPKGSFSTLEIQRTEQGDSAMYLCASSFTSRGTVYNEQFFGPGTRLTVL.

J is TRBJ2-1 and V is TRBV5-4, with D possibly being TRBD2 (5 bases). The V and J ends lost 4 bases and 9 bases respectively, with 8 bases between them. This CDR3 spans 11 amino acids. Germline CDR1 reads SGHNT; CDR2 reads YYREEE (reference sequence). The CDR3 protein is CASSRAGEQFF. In DNA form, the CDR3 reads TGTGCCAGCAGCCGGGCGGGTGAGCAGTTCTTC. Full variable domain (missing parts from reference TRBV5-4 and TRBJ2-1): ETGVTQSPTHLIKTRGQQVTLRCSSQSGHNTVSWYQQALGQGPQFIFQYYREEENGRGNFPPRFSGLQFPNYSSELNVNALELDDSALYLCASSRAGEQFFGPGTRLTVL.

This clonotype was picked up one time. The V call is TRBV20-1, the J call TRBJ2-7, with D perhaps TRBD1 (6 bases). Germline CDR1 and CDR2: DFQATT and SNEGSKA (reference sequence). V lost 6 bases to trimming and J lost 2 bases, with 20 bases between them. The CDR3 extends over 15 amino acids. For the CDR3, the DNA is TGCAGTGCCTACTCGGACAGCCCCGTCACCTACGAGCAGTACTTC. Translation gives CSAYSDSPVTYEQYF.

This clonotype was picked up one time. The rearrangement uses TRBV20-1 and TRBJ2-7; D remains unclear. Between the trimmed V and J ends, which lost 1 base and 2 bases, there was a span of 9 bases. This CDR3 is 13 amino acids long. Germline loops: CDR1 DFQATT, CDR2 SNEGSKA (reference sequence). The CDR3 region has the DNA TGCAGTGCTAGAGCTCCGGATACCTACGAGCAGTACTTC. The encoded protein is CSARAPDTYEQYF.

As DNA, the CDR3 is TGCGCCAGCAGCCAAGATGGTAGCGGTCCCTGGAACACCGGGGAGCTGTTTTTT. Protein product: CASSQDGSGPWNTGELFF. V and J are TRBV4-3 and TRBJ2-2; D is possibly TRBD2 (6 bases). V was shortened by 0 bases and J by 1 base, with 15 bases between the two germline ends. CDR3 size: 18 residues. The germline gives CDR1 LGHNA, CDR2 YSLEER.

V gene TRBV11-2 combines with J gene TRBJ1-1; D possibly corresponds to TRBD1 (5 bases). Germline lookup yields CDR1 SGHAT and CDR2 FQNNGV. Trimming left V 7 bases short and J 0 bases short, with 9 bases between. The CDR3 loop spans 13 amino acids. The CDR3 DNA reads TGTGCCAGCACCTCGGGGCTGAACACTGAAGCTTTCTTT. This codes for CASTSGLNTEAFF.

The chain uses TRBV11-2 and TRBJ1-5; the D is unclear. From germline, CDR1 is SGHAT and CDR2 FQNNGV. The CDR3 totals 13 residues. Between the trimmed V and J ends, which lost 1 base and 7 bases, there was a span of 8 bases. This CDR3 reads CASSLGMGQPQHF. CDR3 bases: TGTGCCAGCAGCTTAGGAATGGGACAGCCCCAGCATTTT.

J is TRBJ2-7 and V is TRBV20-1, with TRBD2 as a possible D gene (6 bases). Germline V gene lookup returns CDR1 DFQATT and CDR2 SNEGSKA (reference sequence). V lost 0 bases and J lost 0, with 12 bases in between. The CDR3 spans 15 residues. The CDR3 DNA is TGCAGTGCTAGAGATGGAGGGCAGAGCTCCTACGAGCAGTACTTC. It is translated as CSARDGGQSSYEQYF.

The J gene is TRBJ2-2, the V gene TRBV18, with D perhaps being TRBD1 or TRBD2 (5 bases each). The CDR3 sequence is 15 residues long. CDR1 is KGHSH, CDR2 LQKENI, per germline. Trimming took off 0 bases at V and 3 bases at J, with 8 bases between the two ends. As DNA, the CDR3 is TGTGCCAGCTCACCACCGCAGGGACACACCGGGGAGCTGTTTTTT. The encoded protein is CASSPPQGHTGELFF.

This sequence joins TRBV11-2 and TRBJ2-7; TRBD1 aligns across 9 bases. The CDR3 has 14 amino acids. Germline CDR1 reads SGHAT; CDR2 reads FQNNGV. V trimming: 5 bases; J trimming: 5 bases; junction bases outside the gene matches: 7. The CDR3 coding sequence is TGTGCCAGCAGCCCCAGGACAGGGGAAAACGAGCAGTACTTC. This encodes CASSPRTGENEQYF.

V is TRBV9 and J is TRBJ2-3; maybe TRBD2 (6 bases). Looked up from germline, CDR1 is SGDLS and CDR2 is YYNGEE. V lost 4 bases and J lost 2, with 11 bases in between. The CDR3 contains 14 residues. CDR3 sequence (DNA): TGTGCCAGCAGCCTGGGGGGTACCACAGATACGCAGTATTTT. Its translation is CASSLGGTTDTQYF.

V and J are TRBV6-2 or TRBV6-3 and TRBJ2-5; D is possibly TRBD1 or TRBD2 (6 bases each). The CDR3 has 15 residues. V was shortened by 6 bases and J by 2 bases, with 16 bases between the two germline ends. The germline V gene has CDR1 MNHEY and CDR2 SVGEGT. In DNA form, the CDR3 reads TGTGCCAGCAGCGGGGGACGGGGGCCGCAAGAGACCCAGTACTTC. Translation: CASSGGRGPQETQYF.

This chain connects TRBV29-1 to TRBJ1-2; 8 nucleotides agree with TRBD1. Germline assignment: CDR1 SQVTM and CDR2 ANQGSEA. The CDR3 has 11 amino acids. The V and J ends lost 7 bases and 7 bases, in that order; junction bases with no gene match: 5. The CDR3 loop is CSDRQGSGYTF. The CDR3 coding sequence is TGCAGCGACCGACAGGGGTCTGGCTACACCTTC.

The chain is built from TRBV5-5 and TRBJ2-3, with a tentative D call TRBD2 (6 bases). Trimming cost V 4 bases and J 3 bases, with 15 bases left between them. The CDR3 sequence is 15 residues long. The V gene's germline CDR1 is SGHKS and CDR2 YYEKEE (reference sequence). The CDR3 nucleotides are TGTGCCAGCAGCCGGATATGGAGGGTAACAGATACGCAGTATTTT. Residues: CASSRIWRVTDTQYF.

This clonotype was seen once. This sequence joins TRBV28 and TRBJ2-7, with a weak D call TRBD1 (5 bases). The CDR3 consists of 14 residues. The V and J ends lost 1 base and 2 bases respectively, with 9 bases between them. Germline-derived CDR1 and CDR2 are MDHEN and SYDVKM. CDR3 residues: CASSLLDKTYEQYF. CDR3 bases: TGTGCCAGCAGTTTATTGGACAAAACCTACGAGCAGTACTTC.